Listed here is a single TCR beta chain. Its antigen has not been determined. The sample originates from a study of T cells expressing NK-cell markers (dated by TCRdb to about 2020). Broadly, across the study: TCR beta-chain repertoires were profiled in sorted CD3+CD56+NKG2C+, CD3+CD56+NKG2C- and CD3+CD56-NKG2C+ T-cell subsets from several donors. Among the eight sequenced donors, only one was HCMV-seronegative, while the other seven were HCMV-seropositive. Randomly selected healthy volunteers, three men and five women, were used as the eight sequenced donors. The libraries were sequenced on Illumina HiSeq 2000/2500, MiSeq or NextSeq, producing 2 x 150 bp reads.

Beyond this particular receptor, the publication reports: Those dominant clonotypes were again the most abundant among CD3+CD56-NKG2C+ cells in four donors, at about 28.3-65%. It remained unclear whether the expanded NKG2C-expressing T cell clones were specific for HCMV antigens. For 5 or 6 donors, the dominant CD3+CD56+NKG2C+ clonotypes were among the top 10 CD8+ clonotypes and accounted for roughly 1.0-8% of CD8+ T cells.

The reads were generated on an Illumina HiSeq 2000. The TCR beta cDNA libraries were made using 5'RACE template switching, a step that added both a universal primer site and unique molecular identifiers. Synthesis of cDNA was primed from the TCR beta constant segment and was followed by two consecutive PCR amplification steps. The authors' analysis ran thus. MIGEC handled demultiplexing of the reads and grouping by UMI, while MiTCR was used to assemble and quantify clonotypes. To exclude erroneous sequences, only TCR cDNA sequences supported by at least two reads were retained. The tcR package was used for downstream repertoire analysis, and clonotypes were matched between fractions using CDR3 nucleotide sequence together with V segment. VDJmatch was used to annotate antigen specificity against VDJdb, with one amino acid substitution in CDR3 allowed. The reads underwent TCRdb reprocessing, giving one record for each CDR3 protein sequence and no DNA. These V and J calls derive from TCRdb rather than the authors' analysis. The sample table holds 500,000 to 700,000 distinct CDR3 sequences. In total, the top ten clones hold under 4.5% of the sample.

HCMV serostatus was determined by detecting HCMV-specific IgG in serum with a commercial ELISA kit. Ficoll density gradient centrifugation was used to isolate peripheral blood mononuclear cells from blood. The CDR3 starts with the cysteine, ends with the phenylalanine, and has 12 residues. No DNA appears here. CDR1 and CDR2, per the germline V gene (reference sequence), are DFQATT and SNEGSKA. The sequencing input was blood T cells: a sorted CD56 or NKG2C T cell subset, CD4+ or CD8+ T cells, or bulk PBMC T cells (not recorded which). Here the chain combines TRBV20-1 and TRBJ2-5; as DNA is missing, the TRBD1 call by TCRdb cannot be tested. This sequence originates from a man aged 18 to 30 in good health. Donor details come from another sample of the same person, matched by shared clones. CDR3 region: CSARGGGETQYF.